The clone carrying this T cell receptor beta chain was recorded many times. Its antigen is unknown. Germline loops: CDR1 SGHTA, CDR2 FQGTGA. The length of the CDR3 is 15 residues. V shed 5 bases and J shed 1 base, with 14 bases lying between them. The library targeted TCRbeta and was prepared with unique molecular identifiers. TCRdb called the PCR reads again in MiXCR, with one record for every CDR3 protein. The table shows under 300,000 distinct CDR3 sequences, with 9.5% to 13% occurring only once. The data were obtained in a study of T-cell reconstitution after alpha-beta-depleted transplantation in children. Study-level findings and limits: One year after transplant, T-cell counts and diversity came mostly from newly produced T cells.

This sequence was found in a male patient between 2 and 10 years old who had a stem cell transplant for chronic granulomatous disease, so the T cells may come from the graft donor. Material: peripheral blood, obtained 180 days after TCRalphabeta/CD19-depleted stem cell transplant. The V and J genes are TRBV7-3 and TRBJ1-2; D is possibly TRBD1 (5 bases). CDR3 in amino acids: CASSPGGGVNYGYTF. The CDR3 DNA sequence: TGTGCCAGCAGCCCCGGCGGGGGAGTTAACTATGGCTACACCTTC.